The clone carrying this T cell receptor beta chain was seen at least ten times. Antigen specificity is unknown. This sample is drawn from a study of T cell repertoires in cytomegalovirus infection. Background on the study: Evidence of both CMV infection and a matching HLA type came from public TCR beta signatures.

Study-level points and caveats: HLA-C-restricted CMV clonotypes gave the most frequent clonotype in two of eight donors. The cumulative frequency of public TCR beta families distinguished individuals who carried CMV together with the relevant HLA.

CDR1 is SEHNR, CDR2 FQNEAQ, per germline (reference sequence). V shed 1 base and J shed 4 bases, with 7 bases lying between them. The CDR3 runs to 13 residues. MiXCR, applied by TCRdb to the reads, yields one record per CDR3 protein. The sample consists of about 76,000 distinct CDR3 sequences, roughly 3.7% of them appearing once. Input material: PBMCs. The TCR was taken from a human donor in good health (CMV status not recorded). Some clones in this sample may be carry-over from other donors' samples. The chain uses TRBV7-9 and TRBJ1-1; D is ambiguous. The CDR3 nucleotides read TGTGCCAGCAGCTTAGTGGCAGGCACTGAAGCTTTCTTT. Translating gives CASSLVAGTEAFF.